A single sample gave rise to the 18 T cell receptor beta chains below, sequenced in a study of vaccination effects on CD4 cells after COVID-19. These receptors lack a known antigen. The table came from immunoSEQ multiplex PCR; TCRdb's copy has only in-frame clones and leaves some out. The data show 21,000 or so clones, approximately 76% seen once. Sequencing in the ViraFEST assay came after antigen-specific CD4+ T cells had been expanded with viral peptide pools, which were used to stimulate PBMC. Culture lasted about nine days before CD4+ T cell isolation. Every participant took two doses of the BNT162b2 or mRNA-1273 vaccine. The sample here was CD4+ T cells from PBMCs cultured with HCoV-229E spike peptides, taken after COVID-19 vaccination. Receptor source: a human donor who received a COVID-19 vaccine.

CDR3 region: CASSPQGTGWAETQYF. Written as DNA, the CDR3 is TGTGCCAGCAGCCCCCAAGGGACAGGGTGGGCAGAGACCCAGTACTTC. This chain uses TRBV14 with TRBJ2-5, with TRBD1 matching over 9 bases. The CDR3 spans 16 residues. Germline CDR1 SGHDN, CDR2 FVKESK. V gave up 4 bases and J gave up 4 bases; unmatched junction bases: 10.

CDR3 in amino acids: CASSLDGTRRYNEQFF. As DNA, the CDR3 is TGTGCCAGCAGCTTGGATGGGACTAGGAGGTACAATGAGCAGTTCTTC. This chain connects TRBV5-4 to TRBJ2-1; 8 bases are shared with TRBD2. V lost 0 bases to trimming and J lost 4 bases; unmatched junction nucleotides: 6. The CDR3 loop spans 16 amino acids. Germline values: CDR1 SGHNT, CDR2 YYREEE (reference sequence). The full variable domain, in which reference TRBV5-4 and TRBJ2-1 provide the parts outside the CDR3, is ETGVTQSPTHLIKTRGQQVTLRCSSQSGHNTVSWYQQALGQGPQFIFQYYREEENGRGNFPPRFSGLQFPNYSSELNVNALELDDSALYLCASSLDGTRRYNEQFFGPGTRLTVL.

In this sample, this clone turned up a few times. In nucleotides, the CDR3 is TGTGCCAGCAGTAAGACAGCCCTCACTGAAGCTTTCTTT. This codes for CASSKTALTEAFF. This chain joins TRBV6-5 and TRBJ1-1; weak D call: TRBD1 (5 bases). From germline, CDR1 is MNHEY and CDR2 SVGAGI. The CDR3 has 13 residues. The V and J ends lost 5 bases and 4 bases respectively, with 11 bases between them.

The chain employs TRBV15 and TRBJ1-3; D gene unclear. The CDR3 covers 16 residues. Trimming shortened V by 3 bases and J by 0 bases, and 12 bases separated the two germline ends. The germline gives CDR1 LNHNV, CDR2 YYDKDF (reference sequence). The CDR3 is CATSSGLAHSGNTIYF. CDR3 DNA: TGTGCCACCAGCAGTGGTCTGGCGCACTCTGGAAACACCATATATTTT.

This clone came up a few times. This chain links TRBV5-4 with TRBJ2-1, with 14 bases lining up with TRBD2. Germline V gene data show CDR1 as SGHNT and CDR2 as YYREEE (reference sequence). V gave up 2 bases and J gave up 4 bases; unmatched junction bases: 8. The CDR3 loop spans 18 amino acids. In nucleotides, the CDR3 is TGTGCCAGCAGCTTAGGACTAGCGGGGGGCCGGGGGTACAATGAGCAGTTCTTC. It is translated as CASSLGLAGGRGYNEQFF.

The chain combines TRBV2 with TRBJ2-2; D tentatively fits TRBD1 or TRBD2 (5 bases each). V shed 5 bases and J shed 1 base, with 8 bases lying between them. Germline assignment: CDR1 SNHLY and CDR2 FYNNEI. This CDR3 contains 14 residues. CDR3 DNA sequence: TGTGCCAGCAGTCGGGACGGGAACACCGGGGAGCTGTTTTTT. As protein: CASSRDGNTGELFF.

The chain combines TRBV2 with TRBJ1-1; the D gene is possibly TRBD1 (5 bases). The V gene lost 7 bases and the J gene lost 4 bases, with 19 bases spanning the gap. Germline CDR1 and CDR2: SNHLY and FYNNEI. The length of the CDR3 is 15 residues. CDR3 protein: CASTLGGVEGTEAFF. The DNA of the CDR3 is TGTGCCAGCACCTTGGGGGGGGTTGAGGGCACTGAAGCTTTCTTT.

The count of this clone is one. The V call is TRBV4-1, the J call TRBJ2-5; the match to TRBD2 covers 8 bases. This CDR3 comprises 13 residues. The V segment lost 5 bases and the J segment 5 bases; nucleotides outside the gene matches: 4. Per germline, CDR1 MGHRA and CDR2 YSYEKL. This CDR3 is CASSSSGSETQYF. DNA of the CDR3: TGCGCCAGCAGCTCCAGCGGGAGCGAGACCCAGTACTTC.

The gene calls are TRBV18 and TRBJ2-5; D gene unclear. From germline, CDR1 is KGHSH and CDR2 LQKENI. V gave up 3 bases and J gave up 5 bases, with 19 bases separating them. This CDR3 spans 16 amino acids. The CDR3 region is CASSPRSGDFMETQYF. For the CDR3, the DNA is TGTGCCAGCTCACCCCGGTCAGGAGATTTCATGGAGACCCAGTACTTC.

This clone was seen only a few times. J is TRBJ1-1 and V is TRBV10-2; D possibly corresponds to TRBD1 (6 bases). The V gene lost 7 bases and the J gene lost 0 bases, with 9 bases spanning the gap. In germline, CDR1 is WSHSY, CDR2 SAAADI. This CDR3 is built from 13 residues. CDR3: CASIRTVNTEAFF. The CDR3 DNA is TGCGCCAGCATCCGGACAGTGAACACTGAAGCTTTCTTT.

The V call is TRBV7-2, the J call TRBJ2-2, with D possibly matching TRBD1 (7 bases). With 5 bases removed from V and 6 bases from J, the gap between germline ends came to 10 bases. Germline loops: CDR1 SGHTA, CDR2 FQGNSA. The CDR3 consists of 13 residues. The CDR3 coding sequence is TGTGCCAGCAGCCGCAGGGGGGCCGGGGAGCTGTTTTTT. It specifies CASSRRGAGELFF.

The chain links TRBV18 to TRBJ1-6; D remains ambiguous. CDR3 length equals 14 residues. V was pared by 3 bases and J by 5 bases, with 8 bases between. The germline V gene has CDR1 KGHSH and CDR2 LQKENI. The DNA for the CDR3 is TGTGCCAGCTCACCGGACGCAGATAATTCACCCCTCCACTTT. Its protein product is CASSPDADNSPLHF.

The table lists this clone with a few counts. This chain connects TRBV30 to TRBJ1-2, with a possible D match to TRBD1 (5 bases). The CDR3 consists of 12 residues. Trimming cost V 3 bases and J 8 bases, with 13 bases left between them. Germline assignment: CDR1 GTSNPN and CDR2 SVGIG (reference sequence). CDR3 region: CAWRTAGRGYTF. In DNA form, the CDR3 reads TGTGCCTGGAGGACGGCGGGGCGCGGCTACACCTTC.

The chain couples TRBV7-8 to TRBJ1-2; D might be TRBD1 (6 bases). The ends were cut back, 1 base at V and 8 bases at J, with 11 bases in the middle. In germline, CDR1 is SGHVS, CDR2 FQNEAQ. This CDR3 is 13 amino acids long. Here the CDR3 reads CASSLGGLGGYTF. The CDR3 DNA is TGTGCCAGCAGCTTAGGGGGGCTGGGGGGCTACACCTTC.

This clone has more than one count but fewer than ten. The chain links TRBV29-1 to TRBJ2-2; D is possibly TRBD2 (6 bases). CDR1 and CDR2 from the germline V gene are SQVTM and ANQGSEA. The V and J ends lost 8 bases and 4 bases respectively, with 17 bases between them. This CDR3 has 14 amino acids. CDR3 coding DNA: TGCAGCTTTTCTGGGGGGACGATCACCGGGGAGCTGTTTTTT. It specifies CSFSGGTITGELFF.

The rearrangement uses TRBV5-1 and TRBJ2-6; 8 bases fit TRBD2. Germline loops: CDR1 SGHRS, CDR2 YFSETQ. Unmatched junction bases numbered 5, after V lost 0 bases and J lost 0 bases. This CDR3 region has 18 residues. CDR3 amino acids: CASSLGAGGSSGANVLTF. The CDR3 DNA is TGCGCCAGCAGCTTGGGGGCGGGGGGTAGCTCTGGGGCCAACGTCCTGACTTTC. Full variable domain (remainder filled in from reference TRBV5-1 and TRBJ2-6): KAGVTQTPRYLIKTRGQQVTLSCSPISGHRSVSWYQQTPGQGLQFLFEYFSETQRNKGNFPGRFSGRQFSNSRSEMNVSTLELGDSALYLCASSLGAGGSSGANVLTFGAGSRLTVL.

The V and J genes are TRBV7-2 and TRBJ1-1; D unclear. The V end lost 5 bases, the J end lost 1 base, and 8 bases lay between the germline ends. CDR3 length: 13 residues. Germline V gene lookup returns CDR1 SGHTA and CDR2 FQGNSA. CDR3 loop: CASSPWRNTEAFF. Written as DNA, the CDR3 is TGTGCCAGCAGCCCTTGGCGGAACACTGAAGCTTTCTTT.

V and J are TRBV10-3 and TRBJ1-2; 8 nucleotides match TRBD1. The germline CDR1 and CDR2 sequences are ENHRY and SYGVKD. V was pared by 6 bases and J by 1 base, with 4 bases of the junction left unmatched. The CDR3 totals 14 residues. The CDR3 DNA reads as TGTGCCATCAGACCACAGGGGGATAACTATGGCTACACCTTC. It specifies CAIRPQGDNYGYTF.